The 7 T cell receptor beta chains listed next were all sequenced from one sample in a study of blood T cell repertoires in COVID-19. Sequenced by immunoSEQ multiplex PCR; TCRdb stores in-frame clones only, minus some. The table has around 130,000 clones, approximately 86% seen once. Sequencing used peripheral blood. These receptors were collected from a woman in her fifties or sixties who had recovered from COVID-19.

This chain joins TRBV30 and TRBJ2-7; D not resolved. The CDR3 length is 15 residues. The germline CDR1 and CDR2 sequences are GTSNPN and SVGIG (reference sequence). With 3 bases removed from V and 1 base from J, the gap between germline ends came to 16 bases. The CDR3 here is CAWSVDLTRSYEQYF. Written as DNA, the CDR3 is TGTGCCTGGAGCGTTGACTTGACGAGGTCCTACGAGCAGTACTTC.

The genes are TRBV11-3 and TRBJ2-3; 8 bases line up with TRBD2. This CDR3 region has 14 residues. From germline, CDR1 is SGHNT and CDR2 YENEEA. The V segment lost 1 base and the J segment 3 bases; nucleotides outside the gene matches: 0. The CDR3 nucleotides are TGTGCCAGCAGCTTAGCGGGAGGGACAGATACGCAGTATTTT. The encoded protein is CASSLAGGTDTQYF.

The V call is TRBV10-3, the J call TRBJ1-5, with 9 positions matching TRBD1. From germline, CDR1 is ENHRY and CDR2 SYGVKD. J gave up 7 bases and V 5 bases, and 9 bases lay outside the gene matches. The CDR3 runs to 15 residues. CDR3 bases: TGTGCCATCAGTAACCCGGGACAGGGAAAACAGCCCCAGCATTTT. This translates into CAISNPGQGKQPQHF.

This clone showed up just once. The chain combines TRBV10-3 with TRBJ2-2; 10 bases fit TRBD2. CDR1 is ENHRY, CDR2 SYGVKD, per germline. The CDR3 loop spans 16 amino acids. J was trimmed by 6 bases and V by 7 bases; bases with no gene match: 11. Here the CDR3 reads CAIKSSGRADSGELFF. The CDR3 DNA sequence: TGTGCCATCAAATCCAGCGGGAGGGCCGATTCCGGGGAGCTGTTTTTT.

The chain recombines TRBV5-1 with TRBJ1-4; a weak D match, TRBD1 (5 bases). V lost 0 bases and J 7 bases, leaving 10 bases between the germline ends. The CDR3 totals 14 residues. From germline, CDR1 is SGHRS and CDR2 YFSETQ. CDR3 residues: CASSLARASEKLFF. Written as DNA, the CDR3 is TGCGCCAGCAGCTTGGCCAGGGCCAGTGAAAAACTGTTTTTT.

The chain recombines TRBV28 with TRBJ1-2; weak D call: TRBD1 (6 bases). The germline gives CDR1 MDHEN, CDR2 SYDVKM. The V gene lost 6 bases and the J gene lost 7 bases, with 15 bases spanning the gap. The CDR3 sequence is 13 residues long. CDR3 sequence reads: CASRKPGQGGYTF. Written as DNA, the CDR3 is TGTGCCAGCAGAAAACCGGGACAAGGTGGCTACACCTTC.

The chain recombines TRBV19 with TRBJ2-1; 10 bases line up with TRBD1. Trimming took 3 bases from V and 1 from J; bases not matched to a gene: 3. The CDR3 is made up of 16 amino acids. CDR1 is LNHDA, CDR2 SQIVND, per germline (reference sequence). The DNA of the CDR3 is TGTGCCAGTAGTATGGGACAGGGGAGGTCCTACAATGAGCAGTTCTTC. This translates into CASSMGQGRSYNEQFF.